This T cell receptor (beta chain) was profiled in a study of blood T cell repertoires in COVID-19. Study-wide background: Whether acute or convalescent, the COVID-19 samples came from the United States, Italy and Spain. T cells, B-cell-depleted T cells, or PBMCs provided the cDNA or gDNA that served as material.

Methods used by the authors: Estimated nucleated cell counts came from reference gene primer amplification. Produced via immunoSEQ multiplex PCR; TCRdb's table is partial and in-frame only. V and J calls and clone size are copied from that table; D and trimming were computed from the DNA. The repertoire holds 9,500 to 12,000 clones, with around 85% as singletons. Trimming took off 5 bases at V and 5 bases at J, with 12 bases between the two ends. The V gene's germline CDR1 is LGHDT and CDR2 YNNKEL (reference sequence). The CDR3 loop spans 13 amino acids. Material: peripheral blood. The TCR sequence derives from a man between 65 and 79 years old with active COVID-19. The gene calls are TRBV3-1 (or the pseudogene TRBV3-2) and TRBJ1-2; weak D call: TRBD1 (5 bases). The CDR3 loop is CASSYKGPYGYTF. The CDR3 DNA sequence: TGTGCCAGCAGCTACAAGGGGCCGTATGGCTACACCTTC.